This entry lists 30 T cell receptor beta chains sequenced from one sample in a study of metastatic and nonmetastatic thyroid tumors. TCRdb redid the clone calls on the PCR reads using MiXCR. The table records tens of thousands of clones, over 15% of them present only once. Patients were all untreated before their thyroid surgery. Sequencing input: blood. The receptors derive from a male donor with papillary thyroid cancer or a benign thyroid nodule (not recorded which). Some clones in this sample may be carry-over from other donors' samples.

This clone has a count of ten or more. The V call is TRBV10-3, the J call TRBJ2-7; D is unclear. Trimming cost V 6 bases and J 0 bases, with 12 bases left between them. The germline CDR1 and CDR2 sequences are ENHRY and SYGVKD. The CDR3 loop spans 14 amino acids. CDR3 region: CAISLSELSYEQYF. The CDR3 region has the DNA TGTGCCATCAGCCTGAGCGAGCTCTCCTACGAGCAGTACTTC.

This clone was counted ten times or more. This chain uses TRBV7-3 with TRBJ2-7; D perhaps matches TRBD2 (5 bases). With 2 bases removed from V and 6 bases from J, the gap between germline ends came to 14 bases. Per the germline V gene, CDR1 is SGHTA and CDR2 is FQGTGA. The CDR3 totals 14 residues. The CDR3 sequence: CASSLHGDSGEQYF. DNA of the CDR3: TGTGCCAGCAGCTTACACGGGGATTCAGGCGAGCAGTACTTC. The variable domain in full, with the rest retrieved from reference TRBV7-3 and TRBJ2-7, is GAGVSQTPSNKVTEKGKYVELRCDPISGHTALYWYRQSLGQGPEFLIYFQGTGAADDSGLPNDRFFAVRPEGSVSTLKIQRTERGDSAVYLCASSLHGDSGEQYFGPGTRLTVT.

This clone has ten or more counts. The chain is built from TRBV28 and TRBJ1-2, with 7 bases that match TRBD1. The germline CDR1 and CDR2 sequences are MDHEN and SYDVKM. The CDR3 is 13 amino acids. V lost 6 bases and J lost 5; bases outside the gene matches: 6. The CDR3 reads CASRHKTGYGYTF. The CDR3 DNA sequence: TGTGCCAGCAGGCACAAGACAGGGTATGGCTACACCTTC.

This clone is labeled as medium-sized (0.01 to 0.1%). The gene calls are TRBV12-3 or TRBV12-4 and TRBJ2-7; no firm D call. With 0 bases removed from V and 9 bases from J, the gap between germline ends came to 9 bases. The CDR3 extends over 12 amino acids. CDR3 protein: CASSLASRVQYF. As DNA, the CDR3 is TGTGCCAGCAGTTTAGCGTCCCGGGTGCAGTACTTC.

This clone has ten or more counts. The chain uses TRBV27 and TRBJ1-2; no clear D. Germline assignment: CDR1 MNHEY and CDR2 SMNVEV (reference sequence). The CDR3 sequence is 13 residues long. The V and J ends lost 4 bases and 4 bases respectively, with 10 bases between them. The CDR3 protein is CASSSANTYGYTF. CDR3 in DNA: TGTGCCAGCAGTTCGGCAAACACCTATGGCTACACCTTC.

This clone was seen a few times. The chain combines TRBV2 with TRBJ2-2; no clear D gene. This CDR3 contains 12 residues. The V end lost 7 bases, the J end lost 6 bases, and 9 bases lay between the germline ends. The germline V gene encodes CDR1 SNHLY and CDR2 FYNNEI. The DNA for the CDR3 is TGTGCCAGCACAGTCCGGCCCGGGGAGCTGTTTTTT. It encodes CASTVRPGELFF.

The table lists this clone with many counts. The rearrangement joins TRBV27 to TRBJ1-6; 7 bases are shared with TRBD1. With 7 bases clipped from V and 10 bases from J, the junction kept 7 bases outside the gene matches. Germline CDR1 MNHEY, CDR2 SMNVEV (reference sequence). The CDR3 extends over 13 amino acids. For the CDR3, the DNA is TGTGCCAGCACCAGGGGGAGAGGATCACCCCTCCACTTT. It yields the protein CASTRGRGSPLHF.

This clone came up many times. V usage is TRBV30 and J usage is TRBJ2-1; D uncertain. Trimming cost V 0 bases and J 4 bases, with 7 bases left between them. The CDR3 contains 13 residues. Germline CDR1 GTSNPN, CDR2 SVGIG (reference sequence). CDR3 nucleotide sequence: TGTGCCTGGAGTGTAAACACGTACAATGAGCAGTTCTTC. The encoded protein is CAWSVNTYNEQFF. Full variable domain (rest looked up from reference TRBV30 and TRBJ2-1): SQTIHQWPATLVQPVGSPLSLECTVEGTSNPNLYWYRQAAGRGLQLLFYSVGIGQISSEVPQNLSASRPQDRQFILSSKKLLLSDSGFYLCAWSVNTYNEQFFGPGTRLTVL.

The chain combines TRBV20-1 with TRBJ2-2; 9 nucleotides agree with TRBD1. Germline V gene lookup returns CDR1 DFQATT and CDR2 SNEGSKA (reference sequence). V was clipped by 0 bases and J by 3 bases; unmatched bases: 5. There are 16 residues in the CDR3. Written as DNA, the CDR3 is TGCAGTGCTAGAGAATGGAGGGACAGGGACACCGGGGAGCTGTTTTTT. Its protein product is CSAREWRDRDTGELFF.

This sequence joins TRBV6-2 or TRBV6-3 and TRBJ2-7; D is unclear. The CDR3 is 12 amino acids. Trimming cost V 6 bases and J 4 bases, with 10 bases left between them. CDR1 and CDR2 from the germline V gene are MNHEY and SVGEGT. CDR3 loop: CASRTSDYEQYF. The DNA for the CDR3 is TGTGCCAGCAGGACCAGCGATTACGAGCAGTACTTC.

This clone came up a few times. One junction end disagrees with the germline gene, perhaps due to a read error. The genes are TRBV7-9 and TRBJ1-1; D remains ambiguous. This CDR3 is 14 amino acids long. CDR1 is SEHNR and CDR2 is FQNEAQ in the germline V gene (reference sequence). The DNA for the CDR3 is TGTGCCAGCATCCCTTCCAGAGCAAACACTGCAGCTTTCTTT. Its protein product is CASIPSRANTAAFF. Complete variable domain (other parts from reference TRBV7-9 and TRBJ1-1): DTGVSQNPRHKITKRGQNVTFRCDPISEHNRLYWYRQTLGQGPEFLTYFQNEAQLEKSRLLSDRFSAERPKGSFSTLEIQRTEQGDSAMYLCASIPSRANTAAFFGQGTRLTVV.

This clone was detected many times. The chain carries TRBV29-1 and TRBJ1-3, with D maybe TRBD1 (5 bases). CDR3 length: 14 amino acids. Trimming took 5 bases from V and 2 from J, leaving 13 bases between them. Germline CDR1 reads SQVTM; CDR2 reads ANQGSEA. Here the CDR3 DNA reads TGCAGCGTTAGCCGGGGCAATGCTGGAAACACCATATATTTT. It encodes CSVSRGNAGNTIYF.

In this sample, this clone turned up a few times. A junction end diverges from the germline sequence, so it may reflect a read error. This sequence joins TRBV25-1 and TRBJ2-7, with a possible D match to TRBD2 (6 bases). This CDR3 spans 12 amino acids. The V gene's germline CDR1 is MGHDK and CDR2 SYGVNS. CDR3 protein: CTSGPWPYEQYF. The CDR3 coding sequence is TGTACCAGCGGGCCTTGGCCATACGAGCAGTACTTC.

This clone was seen many times. CDR3 residues: CASSSGTSGSQDTQYF. CDR3 DNA sequence: TGCGCCAGCAGCTCGGGGACTAGCGGGAGTCAAGATACGCAGTATTTT. The chain links TRBV5-1 to TRBJ2-3; TRBD2 matches 14 bases. Germline lookup yields CDR1 SGHRS and CDR2 YFSETQ. This CDR3 is built from 16 residues. The ends lost 3 bases at V and 5 bases at J; junction bases unmatched: 5. Together with reference TRBV5-1 and TRBJ2-3, the CDR3 gives the full variable domain: KAGVTQTPRYLIKTRGQQVTLSCSPISGHRSVSWYQQTPGQGLQFLFEYFSETQRNKGNFPGRFSGRQFSNSRSEMNVSTLELGDSALYLCASSSGTSGSQDTQYFGPGTRLTVL.

This clone showed up many times. V usage is TRBV27 and J usage is TRBJ2-7, with 11 bases that match TRBD2. V shed 3 bases and J 6 bases; nucleotides not matched to a gene: 10. This CDR3 comprises 16 residues. In germline, CDR1 is MNHEY, CDR2 SMNVEV (reference sequence). CDR3 nucleotides: TGTGCCAGCAGTTTGGTAGCGGGAGGGAGGATGGCCGAGCAGTACTTC. Residues: CASSLVAGGRMAEQYF.

The J gene is TRBJ2-7, the V gene TRBV28; D ambiguous. Looked up from germline, CDR1 is MDHEN and CDR2 is SYDVKM. The CDR3 is 14 amino acids. V was shortened by 6 bases and J by 0 bases, with 12 bases between the two germline ends. The CDR3 protein is CASSLISSSYEQYF. DNA for the CDR3: TGTGCCAGCAGCCTTATCTCTAGCTCCTACGAGCAGTACTTC.

This clone has ten or more counts. The V gene is TRBV5-6, the J gene TRBJ2-5, with a tentative D call TRBD1 (6 bases). The CDR3 is made up of 14 amino acids. Between the trimmed V and J ends, which lost 4 bases and 5 bases, there was a span of 15 bases. The germline CDR1 and CDR2 sequences are SGHDT and YYEEEE. The CDR3 spells CASSLVGAGETQYF. The CDR3 DNA reads TGTGCCAGCAGCCTGGTGGGGGCCGGGGAGACCCAGTACTTC.

This clone has ten or more counts. The gene calls are TRBV19 and TRBJ1-3; D not resolved. Trimming removed 6 bases at V and 0 bases at J, with 9 bases between. Germline loops: CDR1 LNHDA, CDR2 SQIVND (reference sequence). The CDR3 sequence is 14 residues long. The CDR3 DNA reads as TGTGCCAGTAGGACGCAGATCTCTGGAAACACCATATATTTT. It translates to CASRTQISGNTIYF.

Only a few counts were recorded for this clone. The chain couples TRBV6-1 to TRBJ1-3; D is possibly TRBD1 (6 bases). CDR1 and CDR2 (germline): MNHNS, SASEGT. The V end was cut by 10 bases, the J end by 3 bases, with 16 bases between. The CDR3 totals 14 residues. DNA of the CDR3: TGTGCCATTCTACTCGGGACAATTGGAAACACCATATATTTT. Residues: CAILLGTIGNTIYF.

This clone occurred many times. V gene TRBV6-2 or TRBV6-3 combines with J gene TRBJ2-7, with TRBD2 matching over 7 bases. This CDR3 is built from 13 residues. Germline CDR1 and CDR2: MNHEY and SVGEGT. J lost 2 bases, V lost 7 bases, and 5 bases had no gene match. The CDR3 sequence is CASTREATYEQYF. In DNA, the CDR3 is TGTGCCAGCACACGGGAGGCCACCTACGAGCAGTACTTC.

This clone occurred a few times. Here the CDR3 reads CASTTPRLGSKQYF. The CDR3 nucleotides read TGTGCCAGCACCACCCCGCGACTAGGGAGTAAGCAGTACTTC. This chain joins TRBV28 and TRBJ2-7; weak D call: TRBD2 (6 bases). CDR3 length: 14 residues. Germline CDR1 reads MDHEN; CDR2 reads SYDVKM. V was shortened by 7 bases and J by 8 bases, with 21 bases between the two germline ends. The whole variable domain, filled in from reference TRBV28 and TRBJ2-7, reads DVKVTQSSRYLVKRTGEKVFLECVQDMDHENMFWYRQDPGLGLRLIYFSYDVKMKEKGDIPEGYSVSREKKERFSLILESASTNQTSMYLCASTTPRLGSKQYFGPGTRLTVT.

This clone has ten or more counts. This chain connects TRBV18 to TRBJ2-7; 10 bases map to TRBD1. V shed 6 bases, J shed 7 bases, and the junction held 6 bases outside the gene matches. This CDR3 has 13 residues. Looked up from germline, CDR1 is KGHSH and CDR2 is LQKENI. CDR3 in DNA: TGTGCCAGCTCCCTGGACAGGGGGAGGGAGCAGTACTTC. Amino acids: CASSLDRGREQYF.

This clone was picked up many times. This sample also contains other DNA sequences that code for the same CDR3. This rearrangement joins TRBV25-1 to TRBJ2-2, with no clear D. V shed 5 bases and J shed 3 bases, with 4 bases lying between them. Germline V gene sequence: CDR1 MGHDK, CDR2 SYGVNS. This CDR3 spans 12 amino acids. CDR3: CASSRYTGELFF. The CDR3 DNA follows: TGTGCCAGCAGTCGGTACACCGGGGAGCTGTTTTTT.

This clone was recorded many times. The chain is built from TRBV20-1 and TRBJ1-4; D perhaps matches TRBD1 (5 bases). This CDR3 is 13 amino acids long. The germline CDR1 and CDR2 sequences are DFQATT and SNEGSKA (reference sequence). V lost 3 bases, J lost 4 bases, and 9 bases lay in between. The CDR3 region is CSARGVVNEKLFF. CDR3 nucleotide sequence: TGCAGTGCTAGGGGGGTCGTTAATGAAAAACTGTTTTTT.

This clone was counted many times. The chain joins TRBV6-1 to TRBJ2-1, with unresolved D. The CDR3 loop spans 14 amino acids. Trimming took off 1 base at V and 6 bases at J, with 10 bases between the two ends. Germline CDR1 reads MNHNS; CDR2 reads SASEGT. The CDR3 is CASSEGSTPNEQFF. The CDR3 bases are TGTGCCAGCAGTGAAGGTAGCACCCCCAATGAGCAGTTCTTC.

This clone was observed a few times. The chain recombines TRBV6-2 or TRBV6-3 with TRBJ2-5; possible D gene TRBD1, 8 bases. The V and J ends lost 7 bases and 5 bases respectively, with 17 bases between them. This CDR3 contains 14 residues. Germline CDR1 is MNHEY and CDR2 is SVGEGT. CDR3 sequence (DNA): TGTGCCAGCATAAGGTCACAGGGGGGGGAGACCCAGTACTTC. This codes for CASIRSQGGETQYF.

This clone has just one count. J is TRBJ1-6 and V is TRBV20-1, with D unclear. The germline V and J ends were trimmed by 5 bases and 0 bases, with 17 bases remaining between them. The CDR3 extends over 17 amino acids. Germline CDR1 and CDR2: DFQATT and SNEGSKA (reference sequence). CDR3 loop: CSAPPGARPSYNSPLHF. The CDR3 region has the DNA TGCAGTGCTCCCCCGGGCGCTCGTCCCTCCTATAATTCACCCCTCCACTTT.

Many counts were recorded for this clone. The junction and the germline gene differ at one end; a read error may be behind it. This chain links TRBV7-7 with TRBJ1-4; perhaps TRBD1 as D (5 bases). The CDR3 is 15 residues long. Germline-derived CDR1 and CDR2 are SSHAT and FNYEAQ (reference sequence). CDR3 DNA sequence: TGTGCTAGCAGCCCATCACAGGCAACTAATGAAAAACTGTTTTTT. Translated, it gives CASSPSQATNEKLFF. The complete variable domain, with remaining parts taken from reference TRBV7-7 and TRBJ1-4, reads GAGVSQSPRYKVTKRGQDVTLRCDPISSHATLYWYQQALGQGPEFLTYFNYEAQPDKSGLPSDRFSAERPEGSISTLTIQRTEQRDSAMYRCASSPSQATNEKLFFGSGTQLSVL.

By share of the sample, this clone is medium-sized. V usage is TRBV5-1 and J usage is TRBJ2-3; possibly TRBD1 for D (5 bases). V lost 1 base, J lost 3 bases, and 18 bases lay in between. Per germline, CDR1 SGHRS and CDR2 YFSETQ. The length of the CDR3 is 17 residues. CDR3 sequence: CASSLRRGQSSTDTQYF. DNA for the CDR3: TGCGCCAGCAGCTTGCGAAGGGGCCAGAGTTCGACAGATACGCAGTATTTT. Full variable domain (remainder filled in from reference TRBV5-1 and TRBJ2-3): KAGVTQTPRYLIKTRGQQVTLSCSPISGHRSVSWYQQTPGQGLQFLFEYFSETQRNKGNFPGRFSGRQFSNSRSEMNVSTLELGDSALYLCASSLRRGQSSTDTQYFGPGTRLTVL.

This clone showed up many times. The chain uses TRBV28 and TRBJ1-1; D is unclear. The V end was cut by 3 bases, the J end by 5 bases, with 7 bases between. Germline V gene sequence: CDR1 MDHEN, CDR2 SYDVKM. The CDR3 consists of 12 residues. CDR3 sequence: CASSLSGTEAFF. CDR3 coding DNA: TGTGCCAGCAGTTTGTCGGGAACTGAAGCTTTCTTT. The full variable domain, completed using reference TRBV28 and TRBJ1-1, is DVKVTQSSRYLVKRTGEKVFLECVQDMDHENMFWYRQDPGLGLRLIYFSYDVKMKEKGDIPEGYSVSREKKERFSLILESASTNQTSMYLCASSLSGTEAFFGQGTRLTVV.